The 21 T cell receptor beta chains in this list originate from one sample, sequenced in a study of blood T cell repertoires in COVID-19. The table came from immunoSEQ multiplex PCR; TCRdb's copy has only in-frame clones and leaves some out. The table shows about 260,000 clones, with about nine tenths occurring only once. Source material: PBMCs or T cells enriched from blood (not recorded which). The receptors derive from a woman aged 25 to 45 with acute COVID-19.

The chain links TRBV28 to TRBJ2-7; a weak D match, TRBD2 (5 bases). The CDR3 covers 14 residues. Germline CDR1 and CDR2: MDHEN and SYDVKM. Trimming took off 2 bases at V and 0 bases at J, with 8 bases between the two ends. Here the CDR3 DNA reads TGTGCCAGCAGTTTACGAGGGCTCTCCTACGAGCAGTACTTC. It encodes CASSLRGLSYEQYF.

The gene calls are TRBV7-9 and TRBJ2-5, with 9 bases lining up with TRBD1. From germline, CDR1 is SEHNR and CDR2 FQNEAQ (reference sequence). This CDR3 has 14 amino acids. The trim removed 4 bases at V and 2 bases at J, leaving 2 bases unmatched. CDR3 bases: TGTGCCAGCAGCTACAGGGGGCGGCAAGAGACCCAGTACTTC. It is translated as CASSYRGRQETQYF.

The chain is built from TRBV25-1 and TRBJ1-2; the D is unclear. The CDR3 spans 14 residues. V lost 2 bases to trimming and J lost 3 bases, with 10 bases between them. CDR1 and CDR2 (germline): MGHDK, SYGVNS. CDR3 coding DNA: TGTGCCAGCAGTGAAACGGCGAGGGACTATGGCTACACCTTC. Its protein product is CASSETARDYGYTF.

The chain employs TRBV11-2 and TRBJ1-5; D is ambiguous. V gave up 3 bases and J gave up 0 bases, with 12 bases separating them. The CDR3 is 16 amino acids. Germline V lookup: CDR1 SGHAT, CDR2 FQNNGV. The CDR3 loop is CASSLVADTSNQPQHF. CDR3 DNA sequence: TGTGCCAGCAGCTTGGTAGCAGATACTAGCAATCAGCCCCAGCATTTT.

The chain couples TRBV29-1 to TRBJ2-3, with D possibly being TRBD2 (6 bases). Trimming took 6 bases from V and 1 from J, leaving 11 bases between them. Germline V gene data show CDR1 as SQVTM and CDR2 as ANQGSEA. This CDR3 is 13 amino acids long. CDR3 sequence reads: CSVGGGRTDTQYF. The CDR3 DNA reads as TGCAGCGTCGGAGGAGGGCGCACAGATACGCAGTATTTT.

The chain combines TRBV28 with TRBJ2-5; a weak D match, TRBD2 (6 bases). Germline-derived CDR1 and CDR2 are MDHEN and SYDVKM. This CDR3 has 15 residues. V was pared by 6 bases and J by 5 bases, with 19 bases between. The CDR3 region has the DNA TGTGCCAGCAGAAAAAGCGGGTTTAGGGTGGAGACCCAGTACTTC. Translated, it gives CASRKSGFRVETQYF. Based on the CDR3 plus reference TRBV28 and TRBJ2-5, the full variable domain is DVKVTQSSRYLVKRTGEKVFLECVQDMDHENMFWYRQDPGLGLRLIYFSYDVKMKEKGDIPEGYSVSREKKERFSLILESASTNQTSMYLCASRKSGFRVETQYFGPGTRLLVL.

This clone was observed once. V and J are TRBV7-9 and TRBJ2-2, with TRBD2 matching over 14 bases. The germline CDR1 and CDR2 sequences are SEHNR and FQNEAQ (reference sequence). The CDR3 is made up of 19 amino acids. The trim removed 3 bases at V and 1 base at J, leaving 7 bases unmatched. The CDR3 DNA reads as TGTGCCAGCAGCTTCCCAGGGACTAGCGGGAGAAAGAACACCGGGGAGCTGTTTTTT. It yields the protein CASSFPGTSGRKNTGELFF.

This clone appeared a single time. The chain links TRBV7-9 to TRBJ2-3; 9 bases line up with TRBD2. In germline, CDR1 is SEHNR, CDR2 FQNEAQ (reference sequence). Unmatched junction bases numbered 4, after V lost 6 bases and J lost 3 bases. This CDR3 is built from 14 residues. CDR3 residues: CASRKAGGTDTQYF. As DNA, the CDR3 is TGTGCCAGCAGGAAAGCGGGAGGAACAGATACGCAGTATTTT.

The chain recombines TRBV28 with TRBJ1-1, with D perhaps TRBD1 (6 bases). Per germline, CDR1 MDHEN and CDR2 SYDVKM. V lost 1 base and J lost 0, with 12 bases in between. The CDR3 sequence is 16 residues long. The CDR3 sequence: CASSLYGGAMNTEAFF. For the CDR3, the DNA is TGTGCCAGCAGTTTATATGGGGGGGCCATGAACACTGAAGCTTTCTTT.

This chain links TRBV7-2 with TRBJ2-7; D call uncertain. Trimming took 1 base from V and 2 from J, leaving 9 bases between them. CDR1 and CDR2 (germline): SGHTA, FQGNSA. The length of the CDR3 is 14 residues. DNA for the CDR3: TGTGCCAGCAGCTTAGATGGCGGAGCCTACGAGCAGTACTTC. Protein sequence: CASSLDGGAYEQYF.

The chain links TRBV9 to TRBJ1-2; no clear D. V lost 3 bases, J lost 4 bases, and 7 bases lay in between. The CDR3 sequence is 12 residues long. The germline gives CDR1 SGDLS, CDR2 YYNGEE. The CDR3 loop is CASSGALYGYTF. DNA for the CDR3: TGTGCCAGCAGCGGGGCCCTCTATGGCTACACCTTC.

The chain uses TRBV4-3 and TRBJ1-2, with 7 bases lining up with TRBD1. CDR1 and CDR2 from the germline V gene are LGHNA and YSLEER. The CDR3 totals 14 residues. V lost 1 base to trimming and J lost 7 bases; unmatched junction nucleotides: 6. In DNA, the CDR3 is TGCGCCAGCAGCCAAGCTGGGCAGGGGGGTGGCTACACCTTC. This sequence encodes CASSQAGQGGGYTF.

The chain links TRBV7-6 to TRBJ2-2; D is possibly TRBD1 (5 bases). The germline CDR1 and CDR2 sequences are SGHVS and FNYEAQ. V was clipped by 5 bases and J by 4 bases, with 14 bases between them. This CDR3 spans 15 amino acids. This CDR3 reads CASSPGQRFTGELFF. CDR3 in DNA: TGTGCCAGCAGCCCCGGACAAAGGTTCACCGGGGAGCTGTTTTTT.

The chain combines TRBV9 with TRBJ2-3; TRBD2 matches 9 bases. CDR3 length: 17 amino acids. The junction had 10 bases not matched to a gene; V was cut back by 1 base and J by 4 bases. Germline V gene lookup returns CDR1 SGDLS and CDR2 YYNGEE. In DNA form, the CDR3 reads TGTGCCAGCAGCGTATCCCCTGGCGGGGGGGGCCCAGATACGCAGTATTTT. As protein: CASSVSPGGGGPDTQYF.

This chain uses TRBV3-1 (or the pseudogene TRBV3-2) with TRBJ1-2; D uncertain. Germline V gene data show CDR1 as LGHDT and CDR2 as YNNKEL (reference sequence). The germline V and J ends were trimmed by 0 bases and 0 bases, with 8 bases remaining between them. The CDR3 length is 15 residues. DNA of the CDR3: TGTGCCAGCAGCCAAGAGTTTGACACTAACTATGGCTACACCTTC. Protein sequence: CASSQEFDTNYGYTF.

V usage is TRBV3-1 (or the pseudogene TRBV3-2) and J usage is TRBJ2-5; tentatively, D is TRBD2 (7 bases). V was trimmed by 0 bases and J by 0 bases, leaving 23 bases between them. Per the germline V gene, CDR1 is LGHDT and CDR2 is YNNKEL (reference sequence). CDR3 size: 20 residues. The CDR3 coding sequence is TGTGCCAGCAGCCAAGATGAGGGGGGGGAGACAGTCCGGTACCAAGAGACCCAGTACTTC. This translates into CASSQDEGGETVRYQETQYF.

The count of this clone is one. Here the CDR3 reads CASSLFRENTEAFF. DNA for the CDR3: TGTGCCAGCAGTTTATTTCGGGAGAACACTGAAGCTTTCTTT. The chain is built from TRBV27 and TRBJ1-1; D is uncertain. The CDR3 has 14 amino acids. Germline assignment: CDR1 MNHEY and CDR2 SMNVEV (reference sequence). Trimming stripped 1 base from V and 1 base from J, with 7 bases between.

The rearrangement links TRBV27 to TRBJ2-5; 10 bases map to TRBD2. After removal of 6 bases from V and 2 bases from J, the junction contained 3 bases not matched to a gene. The CDR3 is 14 residues long. Looked up from germline, CDR1 is MNHEY and CDR2 is SMNVEV (reference sequence). The CDR3 loop is CASSLLAGQETQYF. The DNA of the CDR3 is TGTGCCAGCAGCCTACTAGCGGGGCAAGAGACCCAGTACTTC.

This sequence joins TRBV13 and TRBJ1-1; D is unresolved. Germline-derived CDR1 and CDR2 are PRHDT and FYEKMQ (reference sequence). Trimming removed 5 bases from V and 0 bases from J, with 10 bases in between. This CDR3 has 14 residues. CDR3 DNA: TGTGCCAGCAGCGTCGGGGAGCTGAACACTGAAGCTTTCTTT. It is translated as CASSVGELNTEAFF.

The J gene is TRBJ1-4, the V gene TRBV29-1; 8 positions match TRBD1. This CDR3 comprises 13 residues. Germline CDR1 reads SQVTM; CDR2 reads ANQGSEA. V trimming: 8 bases; J trimming: 6 bases; junction bases outside the gene matches: 8. The CDR3 coding sequence is TGCAGCACCCGGGACAGGTGGGATGAAAAACTGTTTTTT. Translated, it gives CSTRDRWDEKLFF.

This chain connects TRBV9 to TRBJ2-2; possibly TRBD2 for D (5 bases). Trimming took off 0 bases at V and 1 base at J, with 10 bases between the two ends. Germline V gene data show CDR1 as SGDLS and CDR2 as YYNGEE. The CDR3 has 16 amino acids. CDR3 region: CASSVDYSGNTGELFF. CDR3 coding DNA: TGTGCCAGCAGCGTAGATTACAGCGGGAACACCGGGGAGCTGTTTTTT. The variable domain in full, completed from reference TRBV9 and TRBJ2-2, reads DSGVTQTPKHLITATGQRVTLRCSPRSGDLSVYWYQQSLDQGLQFLIQYYNGEERAKGNILERFSAQQFPDLHSELNLSSLELGDSALYFCASSVDYSGNTGELFFGEGSRLTVL.